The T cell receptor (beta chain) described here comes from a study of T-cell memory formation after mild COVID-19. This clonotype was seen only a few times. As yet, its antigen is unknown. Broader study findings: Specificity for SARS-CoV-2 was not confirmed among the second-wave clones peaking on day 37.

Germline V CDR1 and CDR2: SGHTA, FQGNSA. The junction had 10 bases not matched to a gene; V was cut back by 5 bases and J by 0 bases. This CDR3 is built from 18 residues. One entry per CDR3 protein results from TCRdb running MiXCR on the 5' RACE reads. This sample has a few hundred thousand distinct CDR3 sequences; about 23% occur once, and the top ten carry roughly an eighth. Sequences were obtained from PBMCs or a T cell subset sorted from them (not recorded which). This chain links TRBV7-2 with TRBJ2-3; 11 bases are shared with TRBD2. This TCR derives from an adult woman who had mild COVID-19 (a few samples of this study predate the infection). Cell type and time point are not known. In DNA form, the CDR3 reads TGTGCCAGCAGCCCTCCTGAGGGACTAGCGGCTAGCACAGATACGCAGTATTTT. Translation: CASSPPEGLAASTDTQYF.